A selection of T cell receptor beta chains follows, all from one sample in a study of breast tumors, draining lymph nodes, adjacent tissues. TCRdb independently ran MiXCR on the multiplex PCR reads; one entry per CDR3 protein. This table has some 140,000 distinct CDR3 sequences, 20% to 25% appearing once. Specimen: axillary lymph node tissue. Every receptor here comes from a female donor with breast cancer. Some clones in this sample may be carry-over from other donors' samples. CDR3s include the opening cysteine and the closing phenylalanine or tryptophan. A D gene is named only where the DNA matches it firmly. For some rows the clone size is stated as once, few or many, or as a class when expanded; others skip it.

14,TRBJ2-7,TRBD1,TRBV15,many,TGTGCCACCAGCAGAGGGACAGGGTTGTACGAGCAGTACTTC,CATSRGTGLYEQYF
13,TRBJ1-5,TRBD1,TRBV27,.,TGTGCCAGCAGTTTACAGGGGGCGCAGCCCCAGCATTTT,CASSLQGAQPQHF
15,TRBJ2-1,TRBD1,TRBV2,.,TGTGCCAGCAGCCAGGGACAGGCGGCTCGCAATGAGCAGTTCTTC,CASSQGQAARNEQFF
18,TRBJ2-3,.,TRBV29-1,many,TGCAGCGTTGATCATCCCCCACGCTCTAGGACTAGCACAGATACGCAGTATTTT,CSVDHPPRSRTSTDTQYF
15,TRBJ1-5,.,TRBV5-6,.,TGTGCCAGCAGCTTGTTGGCCGGTAGCAATCAGCCCCAGCATTTT,CASSLLAGSNQPQHF
14,TRBJ2-7,TRBD1,TRBV15,.,TGTGCCACCAGCAGCGGACAGGGGGCCTACGAGCAGTACTTC,CATSSGQGAYEQYF
13,TRBJ2-5,.,TRBV15,many,TGTGCCACCAGCCGGGGCGTCCAAGAGACCCAGTACTTC,CATSRGVQETQYF
12,TRBJ1-2,.,TRBV3-1,many,TGTGCCAGCAGCCAATTACGGGCTGGCTACACCTTC,CASSQLRAGYTF
15,TRBJ2-1,TRBD2,TRBV7-2,many,TGTGCCAGCAGCCCGGGACTAGCGGCCTACAATGAGCAGTTCTTC,CASSPGLAAYNEQFF
14,TRBJ2-7,TRBD1,TRBV7-2,many,TGTGCCAGCAGGAGGGCAGGGGGAGTTGACGAGCAGTACTTC,CASRRAGGVDEQYF
12,TRBJ2-3,.,TRBV5-4,.,TGTGCCAGCAGCTCGGTGGGAGATACGCAGTATTTT,CASSSVGDTQYF
15,TRBJ2-2,.,TRBV6-5,many,TGTGCCAGCAGTTCTTTTCAGGGAAACACCGGGGAGCTGTTTTTT,CASSSFQGNTGELFF
16,TRBJ2-2,TRBD2,TRBV19,.,TGTGCCAGTAGTGCGAGACTAGCGCTAAACACCGGGGAGCTGTTTTTT,CASSARLALNTGELFF
14,TRBJ2-5,TRBD2,TRBV20-1,many,TGCAGTGCCCCGAGGACTAGCGGGAGCGAGACCCAGTACTTC,CSAPRTSGSETQYF
14,TRBJ2-7,TRBD1,TRBV20-1,many,TGCAGTGCTGATGCGGACAGGAGCGCCCCCGAGCAGTACTTC,CSADADRSAPEQYF
14,TRBJ2-1,.,TRBV5-8,many,TGTGCCAGCAGCTTGGCCGGTAACGACAATGAGCAGTTCTTC,CASSLAGNDNEQFF
15,TRBJ2-7,.,TRBV6-5,many,TGTGCCAGCAGCCCCAGCCGGGCCAGGGGCTACGAGCAGTACTTC,CASSPSRARGYEQYF
14,TRBJ2-5,.,TRBV7-2,.,TGTGCCAGCAGCCAGACAGGCTTCTTAGAGACCCAGTACTTC,CASSQTGFLETQYF
14,TRBJ2-2,.,TRBV7-9,many,TGTGCCAGCAGCCGGGACCGGGTGACCGGGGAGCTGTTTTTT,CASSRDRVTGELFF
15,TRBJ2-1,TRBD2,TRBV5-1,many,TGCGCCAGCAGCTTGTTGCAGCGGGAGAAGAATGAGCAGTTCTTC,CASSLLQREKNEQFF
13,TRBJ1-2,TRBD1,TRBV18,many,TGTGCCAGCTCATCGGGACAGGGTGTCGGCTACACCTTC,CASSSGQGVGYTF
14,TRBJ2-3,TRBD2,TRBV20-1,many,TGCAGTGCCGGACTAGCGGGAGCTGGAGATACGCAGTATTTT,CSAGLAGAGDTQYF